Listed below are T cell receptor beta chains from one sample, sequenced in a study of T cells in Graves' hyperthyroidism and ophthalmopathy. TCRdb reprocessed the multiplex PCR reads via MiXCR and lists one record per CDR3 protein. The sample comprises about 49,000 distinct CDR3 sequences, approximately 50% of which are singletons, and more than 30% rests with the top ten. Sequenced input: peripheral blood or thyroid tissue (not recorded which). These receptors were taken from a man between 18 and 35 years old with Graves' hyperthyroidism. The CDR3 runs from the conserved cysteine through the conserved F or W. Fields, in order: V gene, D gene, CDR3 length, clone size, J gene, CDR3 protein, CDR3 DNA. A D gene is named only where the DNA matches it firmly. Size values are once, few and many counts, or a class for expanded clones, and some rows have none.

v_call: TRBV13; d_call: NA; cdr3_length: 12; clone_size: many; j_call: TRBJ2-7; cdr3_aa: CASSSEGYEQYF; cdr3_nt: TGTGCCAGCAGCTCGGAGGGCTACGAGCAGTACTTC
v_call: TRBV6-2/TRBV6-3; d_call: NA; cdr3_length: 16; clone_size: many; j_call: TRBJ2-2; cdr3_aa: CASSRTVYDTTGELFF; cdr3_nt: TGTGCCAGCAGCCGGACAGTTTACGATACCACCGGGGAGCTGTTTTTT
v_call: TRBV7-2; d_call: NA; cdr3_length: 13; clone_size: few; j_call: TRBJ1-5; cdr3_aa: CASSADVRQPQHF; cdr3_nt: TGTGCCAGCAGCGCAGACGTGCGTCAGCCCCAGCATTTT
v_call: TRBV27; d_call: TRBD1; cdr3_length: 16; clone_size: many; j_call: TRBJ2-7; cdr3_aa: CASSLAQGEISYEQYF; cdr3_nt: TGTGCCAGCAGTTTAGCTCAGGGGGAGATCTCCTACGAGCAGTACTTC
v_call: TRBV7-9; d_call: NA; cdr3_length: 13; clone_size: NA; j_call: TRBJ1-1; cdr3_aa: CASKGRGFTEAFF; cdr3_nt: TGTGCCAGCAAAGGACGGGGCTTCACTGAAGCTTTCTTT
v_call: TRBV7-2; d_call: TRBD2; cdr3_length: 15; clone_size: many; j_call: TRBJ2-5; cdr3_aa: CASSLALAGVKTQYF; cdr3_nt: TGTGCCAGCAGCTTAGCGCTAGCGGGAGTAAAGACCCAGTACTTC
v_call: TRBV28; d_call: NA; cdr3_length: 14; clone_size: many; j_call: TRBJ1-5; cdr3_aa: CASTGSYSNQPQHF; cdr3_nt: TGTGCCAGTACGGGCAGCTATAGCAATCAGCCCCAGCATTTT
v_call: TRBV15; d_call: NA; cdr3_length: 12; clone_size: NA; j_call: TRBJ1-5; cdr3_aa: CATGGPNQPQHF; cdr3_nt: TGTGCCACCGGGGGTCCCAATCAGCCCCAGCATTTT
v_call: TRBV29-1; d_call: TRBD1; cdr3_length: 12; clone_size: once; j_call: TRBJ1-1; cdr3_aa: CSVDRGDTEAFF; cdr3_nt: TGCAGCGTGGACAGGGGGGACACTGAAGCTTTCTTT
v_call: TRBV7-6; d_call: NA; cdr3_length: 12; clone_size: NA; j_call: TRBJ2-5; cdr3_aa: CASSHKGETQYF; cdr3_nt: TGTGCCAGCAGCCATAAGGGTGAGACCCAGTACTTC
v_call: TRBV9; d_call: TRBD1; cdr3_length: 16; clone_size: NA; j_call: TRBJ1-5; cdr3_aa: CASSVESGQGNQPQHF; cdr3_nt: TGTGCCAGCAGCGTAGAATCGGGACAGGGCAATCAGCCCCAGCATTTT
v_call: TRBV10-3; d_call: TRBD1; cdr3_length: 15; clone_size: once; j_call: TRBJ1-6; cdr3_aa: CAISETGTGGSPLHF; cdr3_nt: TGTGCCATCAGTGAGACCGGGACAGGGGGTTCACCCCTCCACTTT
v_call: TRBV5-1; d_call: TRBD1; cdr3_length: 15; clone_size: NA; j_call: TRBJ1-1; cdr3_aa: CASSFQGQGNTEAFF; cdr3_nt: TGCGCCAGCAGCTTCCAGGGACAGGGGAACACTGAAGCTTTCTTT
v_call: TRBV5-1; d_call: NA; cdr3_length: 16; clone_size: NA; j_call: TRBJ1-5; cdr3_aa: CASSQAMYGGNQPQHF; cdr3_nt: TGTGCCAGCAGCCAAGCCATGTATGGGGGCAATCAGCCCCAGCATTTT
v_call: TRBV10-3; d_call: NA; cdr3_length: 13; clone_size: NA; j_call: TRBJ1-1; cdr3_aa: CAIRGTRGTEAFF; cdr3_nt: TGTGCCATCAGGGGCACCAGGGGAACTGAAGCTTTCTTT
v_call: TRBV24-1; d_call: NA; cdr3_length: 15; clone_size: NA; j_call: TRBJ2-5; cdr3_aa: CATSDHSTVQETQYF; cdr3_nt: TGTGCCACCAGTGATCACTCGACGGTCCAAGAGACCCAGTACTTC
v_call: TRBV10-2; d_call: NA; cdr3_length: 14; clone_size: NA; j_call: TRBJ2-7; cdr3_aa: CASSRGDTDYEQYF; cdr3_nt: TGCGCCAGCAGCCGCGGGGACACAGACTACGAGCAGTACTTC
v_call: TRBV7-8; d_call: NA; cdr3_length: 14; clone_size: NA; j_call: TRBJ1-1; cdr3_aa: CASSEGVPNTEAFF; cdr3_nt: TGTGCCAGCAGCGAGGGGGTTCCGAACACTGAAGCCTTCTTT
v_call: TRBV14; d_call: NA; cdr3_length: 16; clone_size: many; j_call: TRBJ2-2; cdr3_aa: CASSHQESRAIGELFF; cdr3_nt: TGTGCCAGCAGCCACCAAGAATCCAGGGCGATCGGGGAGCTGTTTTTT
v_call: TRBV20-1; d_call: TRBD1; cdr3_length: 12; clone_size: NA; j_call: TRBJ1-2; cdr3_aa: CSADGQGSGYTF; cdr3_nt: TGCAGTGCTGACGGACAGGGAAGTGGCTACACCTTC
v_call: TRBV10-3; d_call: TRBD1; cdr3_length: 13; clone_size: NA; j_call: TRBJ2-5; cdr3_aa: CAIKSTGVETQYF; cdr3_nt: TGTGCCATCAAATCGACAGGGGTAGAGACCCAGTACTTC
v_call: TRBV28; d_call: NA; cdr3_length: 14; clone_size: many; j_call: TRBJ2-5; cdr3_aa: CASSFEPYRGTQYF; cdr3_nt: TGTGCCAGCAGTTTCGAGCCGTATCGGGGGACCCAGTACTTC
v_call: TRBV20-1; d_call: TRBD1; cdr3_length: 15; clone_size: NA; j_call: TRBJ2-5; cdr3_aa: CSAAGGQANQETQYF; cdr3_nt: TGCAGTGCCGCAGGGGGACAGGCTAACCAAGAGACCCAGTACTTC
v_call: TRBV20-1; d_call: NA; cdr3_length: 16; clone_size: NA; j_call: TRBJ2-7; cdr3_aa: CSARDLQMLSSYEQYF; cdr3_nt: TGCAGTGCTAGAGATCTGCAAATGCTTTCCTCCTACGAGCAGTACTTC